This T cell receptor (beta chain) stems from a study of T-cell memory formation after mild COVID-19. Looking at the study overall: The TCR clusters were mostly specific to one donor.

This clonotype was observed many times. The antigen is not known. CDR3 length: 12 amino acids. Germline V gives CDR1 SGHVS, CDR2 FQNEAQ. Trimming pared 1 base from V and 6 bases from J, leaving 4 bases between. TCRdb independently ran MiXCR on the 5' RACE reads; one entry per CDR3 protein. Here the sample spans approximately 250,000 distinct CDR3 sequences, roughly 17% being singletons. Study outcomes and limitations: Memory cells collected pre-infection included some clones that later responded, suggesting cross-reactive memory joined. Contracting clones from day 15 to 85 had balanced CD4/CD8; later expanders favoured CD4+. Clonal second-wave expansions that peaked on day 37 had unconfirmed SARS-CoV-2 specificity.

The material sequenced was PBMCs or a T cell subset sorted from them (not recorded which). The receptor was isolated from a man aged 18 to 29 who had mild COVID-19 (a few samples of this study predate the infection). Cell type and time point are not known. The chain combines TRBV7-8 with TRBJ1-5; D unclear. The CDR3 is CASSLEGQPQHF. The DNA for the CDR3 is TGTGCCAGCAGCTTAGAGGGTCAGCCCCAGCATTTT.